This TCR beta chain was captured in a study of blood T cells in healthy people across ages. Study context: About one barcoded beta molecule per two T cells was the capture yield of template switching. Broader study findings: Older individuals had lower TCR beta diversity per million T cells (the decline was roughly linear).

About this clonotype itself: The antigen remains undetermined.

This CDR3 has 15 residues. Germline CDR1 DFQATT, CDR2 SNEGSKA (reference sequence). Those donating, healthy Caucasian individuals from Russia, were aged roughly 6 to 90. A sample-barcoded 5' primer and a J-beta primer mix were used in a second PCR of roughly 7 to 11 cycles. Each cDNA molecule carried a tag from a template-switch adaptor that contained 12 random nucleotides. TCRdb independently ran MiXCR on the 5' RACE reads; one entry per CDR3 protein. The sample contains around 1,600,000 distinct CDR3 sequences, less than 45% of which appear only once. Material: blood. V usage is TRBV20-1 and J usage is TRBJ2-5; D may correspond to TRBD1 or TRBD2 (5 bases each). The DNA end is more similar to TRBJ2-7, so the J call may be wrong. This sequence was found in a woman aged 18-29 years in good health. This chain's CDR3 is CSARDQAGRGNEQYF. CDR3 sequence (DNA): TGCAGTGCTAGAGATCAGGCAGGGAGAGGCAACGAGCAGTACTTC.